These 18 T cell receptor beta chains share one sample of origin, sequenced in a study of control samples from healthy donors and cancer patients (TCRdb year 2020). Library construction relied on the immunoSEQ multiplex PCR assay. TCRdb mirrors the immuneACCESS table, restricted to in-frame sequences. Some clones are absent from its copies; in checked studies, under half trace to an unresolved V gene, and the reason for the others is unknown. In this sample the table shows around 78,000 clones, over 90% of which occur a single time. 4.8% of the sample is held by the ten biggest clonotypes. The specimen sequenced was blood. Every receptor here comes from a woman between 18 and 29 years old in good health.

V and J are TRBV6-2 or TRBV6-3 and TRBJ2-3; TRBD2 aligns across 12 bases. With 4 bases clipped from V and 7 bases from J, the junction kept 9 bases outside the gene matches. The germline V gene has CDR1 MNHEY and CDR2 SVGEGT. CDR3 size: 16 residues. The CDR3, as DNA: TGTGCCAGCAGTTCCCCTACTAGCGGGGGGATACATACGCAGTATTTT. Translating gives CASSSPTSGGIHTQYF.

V gene TRBV30 combines with J gene TRBJ1-2; no clear D gene. V gave up 4 bases and J gave up 0 bases, with 6 bases separating them. Germline CDR1 reads GTSNPN; CDR2 reads SVGIG (reference sequence). The CDR3 has 12 residues. CDR3 protein: CAWTLTNYGYTF. The CDR3, as DNA: TGTGCCTGGACATTGACTAACTATGGCTACACCTTC.

The J gene is TRBJ2-7, the V gene TRBV5-1; TRBD1 matches 7 bases. With 4 bases clipped from V and 0 bases from J, the junction kept 7 bases outside the gene matches. CDR1 SGHRS and CDR2 YFSETQ come from the germline V gene. The CDR3 covers 15 residues. The CDR3 is CASSLETGLSYEQYF. The CDR3 DNA reads TGCGCCAGCAGCCTGGAGACAGGGCTCTCCTACGAGCAGTACTTC.

V is TRBV28 and J is TRBJ1-1; TRBD1 matches 9 bases. From germline, CDR1 is MDHEN and CDR2 SYDVKM. V gave up 7 bases and J gave up 5 bases; unmatched junction bases: 23. CDR3 size: 19 residues. The chain's CDR3 is CASTNEYIKPGQGWTEAFF. CDR3 nucleotide sequence: TGTGCCAGCACCAACGAATATATAAAACCGGGACAGGGTTGGACTGAAGCTTTCTTT.

Details on this clone: This same CDR3 is encoded by further DNA sequences in the sample. The CDR3 coding sequence is TGCGCCAGCAGCCAGGATGGCGGGGGGATTTACAATGAGCAGTTCTTC. It specifies CASSQDGGGIYNEQFF. The chain couples TRBV4-1 to TRBJ2-1, with 8 bases matching TRBD2. V trimming: 3 bases; J trimming: 4 bases; junction bases outside the gene matches: 8. The length of the CDR3 is 16 residues. In germline, CDR1 is MGHRA, CDR2 YSYEKL.

V usage is TRBV27 and J usage is TRBJ1-2, with a tentative D call TRBD1 (5 bases). The germline gives CDR1 MNHEY, CDR2 SMNVEV (reference sequence). The CDR3 spans 12 residues. Trimming took off 8 bases at V and 6 bases at J, with 13 bases between the two ends. The CDR3 region has the DNA TGTGCCAGCTGGGGGGGGTGGGATGGCTACACCTTC. This gives the protein CASWGGWDGYTF.

This clone was counted once. V gene TRBV5-1 combines with J gene TRBJ2-1; perhaps TRBD1 as D (6 bases). The CDR3 spans 15 residues. Trimming shortened V by 2 bases and J by 1 base, and 10 bases separated the two germline ends. Germline values: CDR1 SGHRS, CDR2 YFSETQ. CDR3 protein: CASSLPGTSYNEQFF. In DNA, the CDR3 is TGCGCCAGCAGCTTACCAGGGACATCCTACAATGAGCAGTTCTTC.

The chain joins TRBV6-1 to TRBJ1-2; possible D gene TRBD1, 5 bases. The CDR3 covers 15 residues. V shed 0 bases and J shed 1 base, with 9 bases lying between them. The germline V gene has CDR1 MNHNS and CDR2 SASEGT. In DNA, the CDR3 is TGTGCCAGCAGTGAAGCTGGGGGTCTTAACTATGGCTACACCTTC. It encodes CASSEAGGLNYGYTF.

The chain combines TRBV28 with TRBJ2-2; either TRBD1 or TRBD2 may fit D (6 bases each). The CDR3 spans 14 residues. Germline CDR1 and CDR2: MDHEN and SYDVKM. The DNA of the CDR3 is TGTGCAACTAGGAGGGGGGATAACACCGGGGAGCTGTTTTTT. It encodes CATRRGDNTGELFF.

V is TRBV13 and J is TRBJ2-7; maybe TRBD2 (6 bases). The germline V gene has CDR1 PRHDT and CDR2 FYEKMQ (reference sequence). The V end was cut by 0 bases, the J end by 3 bases, with 9 bases between. The CDR3 is made up of 14 amino acids. CDR3: CASSLGRGGYEQYF. For the CDR3, the DNA is TGTGCCAGCAGCTTAGGCCGGGGAGGCTACGAGCAGTACTTC.

This clone was recorded once. The V gene is TRBV27, the J gene TRBJ1-1; D remains unclear. The CDR3 consists of 13 residues. Trimming took off 3 bases at V and 3 bases at J, with 8 bases between the two ends. The germline V gene has CDR1 MNHEY and CDR2 SMNVEV (reference sequence). The CDR3 nucleotides read TGTGCCAGCAGTTTTCAAACACACACTGAAGCTTTCTTT. This encodes CASSFQTHTEAFF.

This clone was observed a single time. This rearrangement joins TRBV6-5 to TRBJ1-2; D is undetermined. The CDR3 loop spans 16 amino acids. V lost 2 bases and J lost 0, with 13 bases in between. Germline CDR1 is MNHEY and CDR2 is SVGAGI. CDR3 region: CASSYGGGTTNYGYTF. In DNA form, the CDR3 reads TGTGCCAGCAGTTACGGTGGTGGCACTACTAACTATGGCTACACCTTC.

V usage is TRBV27 and J usage is TRBJ1-6; D is unclear. Germline CDR1 reads MNHEY; CDR2 reads SMNVEV (reference sequence). The V end lost 4 bases, the J end lost 4 bases, and 2 bases lay between the germline ends. CDR3 size: 12 residues. The CDR3 spells CASSSYNSPLHF. The DNA for the CDR3 is TGTGCCAGCAGTTCATATAATTCACCCCTCCACTTT.

The gene calls are TRBV12-5 and TRBJ1-1, with D unresolved. The CDR3 is 14 residues long. Trimming left V 3 bases short and J 4 bases short, with 12 bases between. Per germline, CDR1 LGHNT and CDR2 FRNRAP. Written as DNA, the CDR3 is TGTGCTAGTGGTTTTGGGGTTACGGTCACTGAAGCTTTCTTT. This gives the protein CASGFGVTVTEAFF.

The chain couples TRBV11-2 to TRBJ2-3; D unclear. The ends were cut back, 2 bases at V and 5 bases at J, with 2 bases in the middle. Germline CDR1 SGHAT, CDR2 FQNNGV. This CDR3 region has 11 residues. CDR3 sequence: CASSLIDTQYF. CDR3 sequence (DNA): TGTGCCAGCAGCTTAATAGATACGCAGTATTTT.

The rearrangement joins TRBV7-2 to TRBJ2-1, with D maybe TRBD2 (5 bases). The V gene lost 1 base and the J gene lost 7 bases, with 20 bases spanning the gap. Per the germline V gene, CDR1 is SGHTA and CDR2 is FQGNSA. CDR3 size: 17 residues. The CDR3 region has the DNA TGTGCCAGCAGCTTAGTTTCCGGGAATACAAGGGATAATGAGCAGTTCTTC. As protein: CASSLVSGNTRDNEQFF.

The chain employs TRBV7-8 and TRBJ1-6; D is uncertain. CDR1 is SGHVS and CDR2 is FQNEAQ in the germline V gene. The V end lost 6 bases, the J end lost 0 bases, and 18 bases lay between the germline ends. CDR3 length: 18 amino acids. This CDR3 is CASRPEPRLSSYNSPLHF. DNA of the CDR3: TGTGCCAGCAGACCAGAACCCAGGTTAAGCTCCTATAATTCACCCCTCCACTTT. Using reference TRBV7-8 and TRBJ1-6 for the parts outside the CDR3, the full variable domain is GAGVSQSPRYKVAKRGQDVALRCDPISGHVSLFWYQQALGQGPEFLTYFQNEAQLDKSGLPSDRFFAERPEGSVSTLKIQRTQQEDSAVYLCASRPEPRLSSYNSPLHFGNGTRLTVT.

The gene calls are TRBV28 and TRBJ2-1, with no clear D. The V end lost 1 base, the J end lost 6 bases, and 10 bases lay between the germline ends. The germline gives CDR1 MDHEN, CDR2 SYDVKM. The CDR3 extends over 14 amino acids. The CDR3 here is CASSLSLPSNEQFF. The CDR3 DNA sequence: TGTGCCAGCAGTTTATCTCTCCCGAGCAATGAGCAGTTCTTC.